One and the same sample provided the 11 T cell receptor beta chains below, sequenced in a study of long-term antiretroviral therapy in people with HIV. Investigators performed immunoSEQ version v3.0 at survey level. Sequenced by immunoSEQ multiplex PCR; TCRdb stores in-frame clones only, minus some. The sample consists of about 19,000 clones, 76% of them appearing once. Sequences were derived from unsorted PBMCs, sampled 0.5 years before starting antiretroviral therapy. Receptors were obtained from a woman aged 45 to 65 with HIV.

This sequence joins TRBV5-1 and TRBJ1-4; 7 nucleotides agree with TRBD1. From germline, CDR1 is SGHRS and CDR2 YFSETQ. The CDR3 runs 14 residues. With 2 bases clipped from V and 3 bases from J, the junction kept 1 base outside the gene matches. The CDR3 reads CASSFGTANEKLFF. In DNA form, the CDR3 reads TGCGCCAGCAGCTTCGGGACAGCTAATGAAAAACTGTTTTTT.

This sequence joins TRBV11-3 and TRBJ2-3; D remains unclear. With 4 bases removed from V and 1 base from J, the gap between germline ends came to 15 bases. Germline-derived CDR1 and CDR2 are SGHNT and YENEEA. This CDR3 is 16 amino acids long. The CDR3 DNA is TGTGCCAGCAGCTCAGGTTTATCGGACGGCACAGATACGCAGTATTTT. This encodes CASSSGLSDGTDTQYF.

This chain joins TRBV7-2 and TRBJ1-1; the D is unclear. Germline CDR1 is SGHTA and CDR2 is FQGNSA. V was pared by 4 bases and J by 5 bases, with 11 bases between. The CDR3 extends over 13 amino acids. The CDR3 DNA reads TGTGCCAGCAGCTCTGGGCGCGGTACTGAAGCTTTCTTT. Translation: CASSSGRGTEAFF.

The chain employs TRBV7-9 and TRBJ2-2; 11 bases line up with TRBD2. The CDR3 spans 14 residues. J was trimmed by 5 bases and V by 5 bases; bases with no gene match: 1. CDR1 SEHNR and CDR2 FQNEAQ come from the germline V gene (reference sequence). The CDR3 bases are TGTGCCAGCAGCCCTAGCGGGGGGACCGGGGAGCTGTTTTTT. This codes for CASSPSGGTGELFF.

The chain joins TRBV29-1 to TRBJ1-3, with D uncertain. The CDR3 length is 12 residues. V lost 5 bases, J lost 2 bases, and 7 bases lay in between. Germline V gene data show CDR1 as SQVTM and CDR2 as ANQGSEA. CDR3 DNA: TGCAGCGTTAGAAGGGCTGGAAACACCATATATTTT. As protein: CSVRRAGNTIYF.

This chain connects TRBV2 to TRBJ1-5; perhaps TRBD1 as D (5 bases). Germline lookup yields CDR1 SNHLY and CDR2 FYNNEI. Trimming shortened V by 5 bases and J by 7 bases, and 12 bases separated the two germline ends. This CDR3 contains 13 residues. CDR3 region: CASSPRVSQPQHF. The DNA for the CDR3 is TGTGCCAGCAGTCCCAGGGTTAGCCAGCCCCAGCATTTT.

The chain carries TRBV18 and TRBJ2-1; D is uncertain. This CDR3 has 12 residues. V was shortened by 3 bases and J by 5 bases, with 5 bases between the two germline ends. The germline V gene encodes CDR1 KGHSH and CDR2 LQKENI. The CDR3 spells CASSPNNNEQFF. Written as DNA, the CDR3 is TGTGCCAGCTCACCCAATAACAATGAGCAGTTCTTC.

V gene TRBV4-1 combines with J gene TRBJ1-1; TRBD1 matches 7 bases. CDR1 and CDR2 (germline): MGHRA, YSYEKL. The trim removed 1 base at V and 7 bases at J, leaving 9 bases unmatched. This CDR3 is 15 amino acids long. The CDR3 DNA reads TGCGCCAGCAGCCAAGGATGGGGGACAGCTGGTGAAGCTTTCTTT. Protein: CASSQGWGTAGEAFF.

This clone came up once. The rearrangement links TRBV7-6 to TRBJ2-7; D might be TRBD1 or TRBD2, each matching 5 bases. The CDR3 runs 15 residues. Germline V CDR1 and CDR2: SGHVS, FNYEAQ. V was trimmed by 1 base and J by 5 bases, leaving 15 bases between them. The CDR3 loop is CASSLGEGPPHEQYV. The DNA for the CDR3 is TGTGCCAGCAGCTTAGGTGAGGGACCCCCCCACGAGCAGTACGTC.

The chain uses TRBV2 and TRBJ1-2, with 7 positions matching TRBD1. CDR1 is SNHLY, CDR2 FYNNEI, per germline. The CDR3 covers 15 residues. Trimming at V came to 9 bases and at J to 0 bases, leaving 10 bases not matched to a gene. In nucleotides, the CDR3 is TGTGCCAGGGAGAGACAGGGTACAGCTAACTATGGCTACACCTTC. Protein: CARERQGTANYGYTF.

This clone was detected a few times. This chain connects TRBV4-1 to TRBJ2-2, with 8 bases that match TRBD1. The CDR3 extends over 14 amino acids. Germline V gives CDR1 MGHRA, CDR2 YSYEKL. J gave up 2 bases and V 8 bases, and 4 bases lay outside the gene matches. The CDR3 DNA is TGCGCCAGCCAAGACAGGGGTAACACCGGGGAGCTGTTTTTT. This translates into CASQDRGNTGELFF.